These 19 T cell receptor beta chains were all obtained from the same sample, sequenced in a study of CXCR3-negative and CXCR3-positive naive CD8 T cells. No antigen is known for these receptors. Study results and caveats: CXCR3-positive naive cells carried more hydrophobic TRB CDR3s than CXCR3-negative naive cells did.

UMI-labeled 5' RACE yielded the TRB cDNA libraries. TCRdb reprocessed the 5' RACE reads and reports one entry per CDR3 protein, with no DNA. This specimen shows approximately 100,000 distinct CDR3 sequences; the ten leading clones hold roughly 0.38%. Sequencing was carried out using naive CXCR3+ CD8+ T cells from blood. Subset noted: CD45RO-CCR7+CD27+CD95- naive CD8+ T cells expressing CXCR3 (TNR3+). The source is a human donor in good health. Some clones in this sample may be carry-over from other donors' samples.

The CDR3 here is CSVTGDYGYTF. This chain links TRBV29-1 with TRBJ1-2; the TCRdb D gene call, TRBD1, has no DNA to confirm it. The V gene's germline CDR1 is SQVTM and CDR2 ANQGSEA. The length of the CDR3 is 11 residues. The whole variable domain, filled in from reference TRBV29-1 and TRBJ1-2, reads SAVISQKPSRDICQRGTSLTIQCQVDSQVTMMFWYRQQPGQSLTLIATANQGSEATYESGFVIDKFPISRPNLTFSTLTVSNMSPEDSSIYLCSVTGDYGYTFGSGTRLTVV.

The V gene is TRBV7-9, the J gene TRBJ2-2. The CDR3 length is 15 residues. Germline values: CDR1 SEHNR, CDR2 FQNEAQ (reference sequence). The CDR3 protein is CASSFDGANTGELFF.

The V call is TRBV5-1, the J call TRBJ1-6; the TCRdb D gene call, TRBD1, has no DNA to confirm it. This CDR3 has 15 amino acids. The germline V gene has CDR1 SGHRS and CDR2 YFSETQ. CDR3 sequence: CASSLGGTPDSPLHF.

The V gene is TRBV11-2, the J gene TRBJ1-2; TCRdb gives TRBD1 as the D gene, but with no DNA this cannot be confirmed. This CDR3 region has 13 residues. Germline V gives CDR1 SGHAT, CDR2 FQNNGV. This CDR3 reads CASSWGQGEGYTF. Looking up the rest from reference TRBV11-2 and TRBJ1-2 gives the full variable domain: EAGVAQSPRYKIIEKRQSVAFWCNPISGHATLYWYQQILGQGPKLLIQFQNNGVVDDSQLPKDRFSAERLKGVDSTLKIQPAKLEDSAVYLCASSWGQGEGYTFGSGTRLTVV.

The rearrangement joins TRBV6-5 to TRBJ2-2; the D gene TCRdb calls, TRBD2, cannot be checked with no DNA. CDR1 MNHEY and CDR2 SVGAGI come from the germline V gene. The CDR3 has 16 residues. CDR3 sequence: CASSFLAGLNTGELFF.

The V and J genes are TRBV7-9 and TRBJ1-1. Germline V CDR1 and CDR2: SEHNR, FQNEAQ (reference sequence). CDR3 length: 12 residues. This CDR3 reads CASSRGATEAFF. The full variable domain, its missing parts supplied by reference TRBV7-9 and TRBJ1-1, is DTGVSQNPRHKITKRGQNVTFRCDPISEHNRLYWYRQTLGQGPEFLTYFQNEAQLEKSRLLSDRFSAERPKGSFSTLEIQRTEQGDSAMYLCASSRGATEAFFGQGTRLTVV.

The chain recombines TRBV20-1 with TRBJ2-1; the TCRdb call, TRBD2, lacks DNA for checking. This CDR3 spans 14 amino acids. Looked up from germline, CDR1 is DFQATT and CDR2 is SNEGSKA (reference sequence). The chain's CDR3 is CSARVLAGYNEQFF.

The genes are TRBV5-1 and TRBJ2-3; TCRdb's D gene call, TRBD1, goes unchecked for lack of DNA. CDR3 size: 18 residues. CDR1 is SGHRS, CDR2 YFSETQ, per germline. CDR3 sequence: CASSSPGQASSLFRAQYF.

The gene calls are TRBV28 and TRBJ1-2; TCRdb picks TRBD1, but there is no DNA to check that call. The CDR3 has 14 residues. Per the germline V gene, CDR1 is MDHEN and CDR2 is SYDVKM. The CDR3 sequence: CASSLYASGDGYTF.

The chain combines TRBV12-3 or TRBV12-4 with TRBJ2-1; the TRBD2 assignment by TCRdb is unverifiable without DNA. This CDR3 spans 20 amino acids. The CDR3 sequence: CASHLLPLAGLARSYNEQFF.

J is TRBJ1-5 and V is TRBV28; TCRdb reports TRBD1, a call that lacks DNA to check it against. CDR1 and CDR2 (germline): MDHEN, SYDVKM. The CDR3 is 15 amino acids. This CDR3 is CASSSDRGSNQPQHF.

The chain couples TRBV29-1 to TRBJ2-1. The germline V gene has CDR1 SQVTM and CDR2 ANQGSEA. The CDR3 is 13 amino acids. The CDR3 is CSVERWQNNEQFF.

The chain is built from TRBV3-1 and TRBJ2-1; checking the TCRdb D call of TRBD2 is not possible without DNA. This CDR3 is built from 16 residues. The V gene's germline CDR1 is LGHDT and CDR2 YNNKEL (reference sequence). The CDR3 sequence is CASRVGLAAGSNEQFF.

The chain is built from TRBV7-2 and TRBJ2-3. Germline CDR1 and CDR2: SGHTA and FQGNSA. CDR3 length: 15 residues. The CDR3 loop reads CASSLEARWTDTQYF. Full variable domain (remainder filled in from reference TRBV7-2 and TRBJ2-3): GAGVSQSPSNKVTEKGKDVELRCDPISGHTALYWYRQSLGQGLEFLIYFQGNSAPDKSGLPSDRFSAERTGGSVSTLTIQRTQQEDSAVYLCASSLEARWTDTQYFGPGTRLTVL.

The V and J genes are TRBV7-2 and TRBJ2-3; the TRBD2 assignment by TCRdb is unverifiable without DNA. The germline V gene encodes CDR1 SGHTA and CDR2 FQGNSA. The CDR3 extends over 17 amino acids. The chain's CDR3 is CASSLKFLAGGPDTQYF.

The chain joins TRBV7-2 to TRBJ2-1. The CDR3 extends over 16 amino acids. CDR1 is SGHTA and CDR2 is FQGNSA in the germline V gene. The CDR3 reads CASSTPLEESYNEQFF. The full variable domain, completed using reference TRBV7-2 and TRBJ2-1, is GAGVSQSPSNKVTEKGKDVELRCDPISGHTALYWYRQSLGQGLEFLIYFQGNSAPDKSGLPSDRFSAERTGGSVSTLTIQRTQQEDSAVYLCASSTPLEESYNEQFFGPGTRLTVL.

The V and J genes are TRBV7-8 and TRBJ2-1. The germline gives CDR1 SGHVS, CDR2 FQNEAQ. This CDR3 has 15 amino acids. CDR3 region: CASSLALSSYNEQFF.

The genes are TRBV7-9 and TRBJ2-1; TCRdb's D call, TRBD2, is unchecked because there is no DNA. Germline CDR1 is SEHNR and CDR2 is FQNEAQ (reference sequence). This CDR3 region has 17 residues. CDR3 region: CASSKRTSGSSYNEQFF.

V and J are TRBV29-1 and TRBJ1-1. The CDR3 runs to 12 residues. The V gene's germline CDR1 is SQVTM and CDR2 ANQGSEA. CDR3 protein: CSVESSNTEAFF.